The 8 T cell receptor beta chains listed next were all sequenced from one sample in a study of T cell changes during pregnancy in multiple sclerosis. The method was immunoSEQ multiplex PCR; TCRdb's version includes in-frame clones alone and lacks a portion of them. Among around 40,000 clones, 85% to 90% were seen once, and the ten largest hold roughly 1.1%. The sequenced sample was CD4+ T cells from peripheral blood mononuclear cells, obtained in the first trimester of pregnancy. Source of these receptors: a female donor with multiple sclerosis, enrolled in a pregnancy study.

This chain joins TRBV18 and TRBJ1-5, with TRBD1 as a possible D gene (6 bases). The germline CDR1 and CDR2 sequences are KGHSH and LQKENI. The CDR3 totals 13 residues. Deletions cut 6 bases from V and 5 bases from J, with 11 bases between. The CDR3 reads CASSPDRYQPQHF. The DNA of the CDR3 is TGTGCCAGCTCCCCCGACAGGTATCAGCCCCAGCATTTT.

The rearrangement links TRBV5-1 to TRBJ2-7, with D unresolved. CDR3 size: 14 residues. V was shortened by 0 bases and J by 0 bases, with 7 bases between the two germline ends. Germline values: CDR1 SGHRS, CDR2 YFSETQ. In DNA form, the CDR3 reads TGCGCCAGCAGCTTGGTCGCTAGCTCCTACGAGCAGTACTTC. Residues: CASSLVASSYEQYF. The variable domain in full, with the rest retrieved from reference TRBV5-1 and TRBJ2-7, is KAGVTQTPRYLIKTRGQQVTLSCSPISGHRSVSWYQQTPGQGLQFLFEYFSETQRNKGNFPGRFSGRQFSNSRSEMNVSTLELGDSALYLCASSLVASSYEQYFGPGTRLTVT.

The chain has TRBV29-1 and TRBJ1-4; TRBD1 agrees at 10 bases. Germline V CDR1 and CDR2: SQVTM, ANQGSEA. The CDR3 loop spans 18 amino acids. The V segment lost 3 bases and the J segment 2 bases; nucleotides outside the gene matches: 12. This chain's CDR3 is CSVDPRRQGATTNEKLFF. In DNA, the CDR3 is TGCAGCGTTGACCCCCGGAGACAGGGGGCGACCACTAATGAAAAACTGTTTTTT.

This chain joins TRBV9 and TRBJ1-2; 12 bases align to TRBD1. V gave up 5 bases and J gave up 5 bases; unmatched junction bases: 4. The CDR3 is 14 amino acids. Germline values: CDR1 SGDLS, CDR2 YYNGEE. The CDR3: CASRRGQGAYGYTF. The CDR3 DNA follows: TGTGCCAGCAGGAGGGGACAGGGGGCATATGGCTACACCTTC.

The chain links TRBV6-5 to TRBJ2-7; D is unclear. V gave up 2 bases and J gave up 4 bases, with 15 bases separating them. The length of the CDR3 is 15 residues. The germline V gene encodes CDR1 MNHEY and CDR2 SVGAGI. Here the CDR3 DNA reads TGTGCCAGCAGTTACCCCGATTCGGTGCTTTACGAGCAGTACTTC. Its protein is CASSYPDSVLYEQYF.

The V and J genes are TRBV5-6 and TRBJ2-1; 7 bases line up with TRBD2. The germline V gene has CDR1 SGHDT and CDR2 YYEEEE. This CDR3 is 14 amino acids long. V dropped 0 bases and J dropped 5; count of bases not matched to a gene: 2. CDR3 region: CASSLGLAHNEQFF. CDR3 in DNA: TGTGCCAGCAGCTTGGGACTAGCCCACAATGAGCAGTTCTTC. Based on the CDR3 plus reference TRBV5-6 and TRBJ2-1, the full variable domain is DAGVTQSPTHLIKTRGQQVTLRCSPKSGHDTVSWYQQALGQGPQFIFQYYEEEERQRGNFPDRFSGHQFPNYSSELNVNALLLGDSALYLCASSLGLAHNEQFFGPGTRLTVL.

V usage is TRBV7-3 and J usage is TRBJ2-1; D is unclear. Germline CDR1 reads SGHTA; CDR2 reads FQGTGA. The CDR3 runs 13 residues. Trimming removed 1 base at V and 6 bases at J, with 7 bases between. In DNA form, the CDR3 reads TGTGCCAGCAGCTTAAGTCCATTCAATGAGCAGTTCTTC. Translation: CASSLSPFNEQFF.

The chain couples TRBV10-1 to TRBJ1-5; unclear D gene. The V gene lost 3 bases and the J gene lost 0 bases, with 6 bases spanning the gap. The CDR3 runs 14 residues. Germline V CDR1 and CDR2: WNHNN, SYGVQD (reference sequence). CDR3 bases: TGCGCCAGCAGTGAATCTCCTAGCAATCAGCCCCAGCATTTT. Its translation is CASSESPSNQPQHF.